This T cell receptor (beta chain) is from a study of shared clonotypes between healthy human individuals. In the case of this clone: Antigen specificity is unknown.

Naive CD4+ cells were CD45RA-selected; the remaining cells were memory. J gave up 6 bases and V 4 bases, and 9 bases lay outside the gene matches. Germline V lookup: CDR1 MGHDK, CDR2 SYGVNS. The CDR3 runs to 15 residues. The genomic DNA of each subset was split evenly across several immunoSEQ plates. Assay used: immunoSEQ multiplex PCR; TCRdb lists only in-frame clones, some missing. The repertoire has about 2,500,000 clones, approximately 92% of them found once; the top ten carry under 0.15%. General study points: Investigators expected sequencing depth to affect clonotype sharing among donors.

The chain combines TRBV25-1 with TRBJ1-1; TRBD1 matches 9 bases. The sample consisted of naive CD4+ T cells sorted from blood. Subset described: CD45RA+ positively selected. The TCR originated in a man aged 18-30 years in good health. The CDR3 DNA reads TGTGCCAGCAGTGTTTGGCGGGGACAGGGCGCTGAAGCTTTCTTT. Its translation: CASSVWRGQGAEAFF.